The 11 T cell receptor beta chains presented below share a single source sample, sequenced in a study of blood T cells in healthy people across ages. Together with a sample-barcoded 5' primer, a J-beta primer mix was included in a second PCR lasting 7 to 11 cycles. From the 5' RACE reads, TCRdb called clonotypes with MiXCR, one entry per CDR3 protein. In the table there are approximately 1,700,000 distinct CDR3 sequences, roughly 43% of which are singletons. The specimen sequenced was blood. All receptors come from a human donor in good health.

About this clonotype: Lacking the conserved final phenylalanine or tryptophan, this CDR3 likely reflects a read error. The chain uses TRBV12-3 or TRBV12-4 and TRBJ1-1; D unclear. This CDR3 comprises 12 residues. Trimming shortened V by 1 base and J by 9 bases, and 9 bases separated the two germline ends. CDR3: CASSLDILKAFL. CDR3 bases: TGTGCCAGCAGTTTAGATATCCTTAAAGCTTTCTTA.

The genes are TRBV13 and TRBJ2-1; D gene ambiguous. The germline CDR1 and CDR2 sequences are PRHDT and FYEKMQ (reference sequence). This CDR3 is 13 amino acids long. With 8 bases removed from V and 3 bases from J, the gap between germline ends came to 11 bases. CDR3 region: CASQRMGYNEQFF. CDR3 nucleotides: TGTGCCAGCCAGAGGATGGGCTACAATGAGCAGTTCTTC.

The CDR3, as DNA: TGCGCCAGCAGCCAAGGCCCAGCGGGGGTCTACGAGCAGTACTTC. It translates to CASSQGPAGVYEQYF. This sequence joins TRBV4-1 and TRBJ2-5, with 8 nucleotides matching TRBD2. The closer fit of TRBJ2-7 to the DNA end suggests the J call may be wrong. The CDR3 is made up of 15 amino acids. Germline V gene lookup returns CDR1 MGHRA and CDR2 YSYEKL.

V and J are TRBV20-1 and TRBJ2-1, with TRBD2 matching over 8 bases. Germline CDR1 reads DFQATT; CDR2 reads SNEGSKA (reference sequence). The CDR3 runs to 17 residues. V dropped 1 base and J dropped 0; count of bases not matched to a gene: 8. The CDR3 reads CSARGGPGLDSYNEQFF. For the CDR3, the DNA is TGCAGTGCTAGAGGCGGTCCGGGACTAGACTCCTACAATGAGCAGTTCTTC.

This clonotype was detected a few times. The V call is TRBV20-1, the J call TRBJ2-5; TRBD2 aligns across 8 bases. Germline V gene sequence: CDR1 DFQATT, CDR2 SNEGSKA (reference sequence). Trimming took 3 bases from V and 0 from J; bases not matched to a gene: 9. CDR3 length equals 16 residues. The CDR3 reads CSASRASGRYQETQYF. CDR3 sequence (DNA): TGCAGTGCTAGTCGGGCTAGCGGGCGGTACCAAGAGACCCAGTACTTC.

On this clonotype: An end of the junction differs from the germline gene, which may be a read error. V gene TRBV28 combines with J gene TRBJ2-7, with 10 nucleotides matching TRBD1. The CDR3 totals 14 residues. In germline, CDR1 is MDHEN, CDR2 SYDVKM. The CDR3 loop reads CAGSGQGEIYEQYF. The DNA of the CDR3 is TGTGCCGGCAGCGGACAGGGGGAGATCTACGAGCAGTACTTC.

This rearrangement joins TRBV9 to TRBJ2-4; TRBD2 agrees at 10 bases. Germline loops: CDR1 SGDLS, CDR2 YYNGEE. The trim removed 3 bases at V and 7 bases at J, leaving 10 bases unmatched. The CDR3 extends over 16 amino acids. For the CDR3, the DNA is TGTGCCAGCAGCGGCCAGAGCTGGGGACTAGCGAACATTCAGTACTTC. The encoded protein is CASSGQSWGLANIQYF.

The CDR3 nucleotides are TGTGCCAGCAGTGAAAGGGGGGGTAACAATGAGCAGTTCTTC. Protein: CASSERGGNNEQFF. The rearrangement links TRBV2 to TRBJ2-1, with D possibly matching TRBD2 (7 bases). CDR3 length: 14 residues. The germline CDR1 and CDR2 sequences are SNHLY and FYNNEI. The germline V and J ends were trimmed by 2 bases and 5 bases, with 10 bases remaining between them.

The J gene is TRBJ2-7, the V gene TRBV20-1; D tentatively reads TRBD1 or TRBD2 (5 bases each). The CDR3 length is 14 residues. Deletions cut 3 bases from V and 3 bases from J, with 15 bases between. Looked up from germline, CDR1 is DFQATT and CDR2 is SNEGSKA (reference sequence). CDR3 DNA sequence: TGCAGTGCTAGTCCCCAGGTTGGGGGCTACGAGCAGTACTTC. Protein: CSASPQVGGYEQYF.

This clonotype was seen only a few times. CDR3 in DNA: TGTGCCAGCAGCACCCCAAGGGTAGCGGGGGATGGGAATGAGCAGTTCTTC. Translating gives CASSTPRVAGDGNEQFF. The chain carries TRBV7-9 and TRBJ2-1, with 9 bases identical to TRBD2. CDR1 SEHNR and CDR2 FQNEAQ come from the germline V gene (reference sequence). The CDR3 is made up of 17 amino acids. V was pared by 5 bases and J by 7 bases, with 15 bases of the junction left unmatched.

In nucleotides, the CDR3 is TGTGCCAGCAGCCCCCCCTCCCCAGCCAAAAACATTCAGTACTTC. It specifies CASSPPSPAKNIQYF. The V and J genes are TRBV9 and TRBJ2-4; no clear D gene. CDR3 length equals 15 residues. V lost 4 bases, J lost 0 bases, and 11 bases lay in between. Germline V CDR1 and CDR2: SGDLS, YYNGEE.